The 20 T cell receptor beta chains below come from one sample, sequenced in a study of blood T cell repertoires in COVID-19. Clones were sequenced by immunoSEQ multiplex PCR, and TCRdb holds only the in-frame ones, with some missing. This sample has 250,000 or so clones, with around 82% found just once. Material for sequencing was peripheral blood. These receptors all come from a woman aged 70 to 79 with acute or convalescent COVID-19.

This chain links TRBV5-4 with TRBJ2-7; D might be TRBD1 (8 bases). The CDR3 contains 13 residues. From germline, CDR1 is SGHNT and CDR2 YYREEE (reference sequence). The germline V and J ends were trimmed by 4 bases and 6 bases, with 14 bases remaining between them. CDR3 bases: TGTGCCAGCAGCGTGGACAGGGAGGGCGAGCAGTACTTC. It specifies CASSVDREGEQYF.

This clone has just a few counts. CDR3 sequence reads: CASSGVVGPAGELFF. CDR3 in DNA: TGTGCCAGTTCCGGAGTTGTGGGGCCCGCCGGGGAGCTGTTTTTT. V usage is TRBV25-1 and J usage is TRBJ2-2, with TRBD1 as a possible D gene (5 bases). V dropped 9 bases and J dropped 6 bases, with 20 bases sitting between them. CDR3 length: 15 residues. The germline V gene has CDR1 MGHDK and CDR2 SYGVNS.

The J gene is TRBJ1-2, the V gene TRBV6-5; 7 nucleotides match TRBD1. The V gene's germline CDR1 is MNHEY and CDR2 SVGAGI. This CDR3 is 14 amino acids long. J gave up 0 bases and V 6 bases, and 4 bases lay outside the gene matches. The CDR3 protein is CASRSDRANYGYTF. The CDR3 DNA reads as TGTGCCAGCAGGTCAGACAGGGCTAACTATGGCTACACCTTC.

The chain links TRBV2 to TRBJ1-2, with D tentatively TRBD1 (6 bases). Germline V gene sequence: CDR1 SNHLY, CDR2 FYNNEI. CDR3 length: 14 residues. The V end lost 5 bases, the J end lost 4 bases, and 14 bases lay between the germline ends. The CDR3 sequence is CASSSRGEVYGYTF. The CDR3 DNA reads TGTGCCAGCAGTTCCAGGGGCGAGGTCTATGGCTACACCTTC.

This clone was counted once. The chain combines TRBV6-5 with TRBJ1-1, with TRBD1 matching over 10 bases. The CDR3 covers 14 residues. V was pared by 7 bases and J by 3 bases, with 5 bases of the junction left unmatched. CDR1 MNHEY and CDR2 SVGAGI come from the germline V gene. CDR3 bases: TGTGCCAGCAACCGGGACAGGGGAGACACTGAAGCTTTCTTT. Its protein is CASNRDRGDTEAFF.

The chain joins TRBV3-1 (or the pseudogene TRBV3-2) to TRBJ2-3, with TRBD2 identical over 10 bases. V was clipped by 4 bases and J by 5 bases; unmatched bases: 9. CDR3 length equals 16 residues. CDR1 LGHDT and CDR2 YNNKEL come from the germline V gene (reference sequence). Here the CDR3 DNA reads TGTGCCAGCAGCCCCCTAGCGGGGGCCCACGAAGATACGCAGTATTTT. This codes for CASSPLAGAHEDTQYF.

V gene TRBV5-1 combines with J gene TRBJ2-3; TRBD2 is a possible D gene (5 bases). The CDR3 length is 14 residues. Between the trimmed V and J ends, which lost 4 bases and 2 bases, there was a span of 11 bases. Looked up from germline, CDR1 is SGHRS and CDR2 is YFSETQ. The CDR3 DNA reads as TGCGCCAGCAGCCGGGATTCCCCCACAGATACGCAGTATTTT. Its protein product is CASSRDSPTDTQYF.

This chain joins TRBV30 and TRBJ2-3; 10 nucleotides align to TRBD2. CDR3 length equals 16 residues. The germline CDR1 and CDR2 sequences are GTSNPN and SVGIG (reference sequence). The J segment lost 6 bases and the V segment lost 3 bases, leaving 12 bases of the junction unmatched. DNA of the CDR3: TGTGCCTGGAGGCAGGGACTAGCGCGGATCCGGGATACGCAGTATTTT. Its translation is CAWRQGLARIRDTQYF.

This sequence joins TRBV5-1 and TRBJ2-2; 8 bases are a match to TRBD1. The CDR3 contains 13 residues. Losses at the gene ends were 4 bases for V and 7 bases for J; bases not matched to a gene: 3. Germline V lookup: CDR1 SGHRS, CDR2 YFSETQ. The CDR3 DNA reads as TGCGCCAGCAGCACAGGGGGAAACGGGGAGCTGTTTTTT. Protein: CASSTGGNGELFF.

The CDR3 DNA reads as TGTGCCAGCAGTGGACAGGGGGCTGGCGAGCAGTACTTC. As protein: CASSGQGAGEQYF. The chain uses TRBV2 and TRBJ2-7; TRBD1 matches at 10 bases. V dropped 4 bases and J dropped 6; count of bases not matched to a gene: 3. Germline V gene sequence: CDR1 SNHLY, CDR2 FYNNEI. This CDR3 region has 13 residues.

V and J are TRBV2 and TRBJ1-1; D remains ambiguous. Germline lookup yields CDR1 SNHLY and CDR2 FYNNEI. CDR3 length: 11 amino acids. Trimming removed 8 bases from V and 1 base from J, with 5 bases in between. The CDR3 here is CASEENTEAFF. Written as DNA, the CDR3 is TGTGCCAGCGAGGAGAACACTGAAGCTTTCTTT.

V gene TRBV5-1 combines with J gene TRBJ2-7, with D tentatively TRBD1 (6 bases). The V gene lost 0 bases and the J gene lost 6 bases, with 16 bases spanning the gap. The CDR3 sequence is 15 residues long. Germline assignment: CDR1 SGHRS and CDR2 YFSETQ. CDR3 coding DNA: TGCGCCAGCAGCTTGGCACCCGCAACAGGGCCCGAGCAGTACTTC. Encoded protein: CASSLAPATGPEQYF. The variable domain in full, completed from reference TRBV5-1 and TRBJ2-7, reads KAGVTQTPRYLIKTRGQQVTLSCSPISGHRSVSWYQQTPGQGLQFLFEYFSETQRNKGNFPGRFSGRQFSNSRSEMNVSTLELGDSALYLCASSLAPATGPEQYFGPGTRLTVT.

This clone has a handful of counts. The chain employs TRBV12-3 or TRBV12-4 and TRBJ1-3; D gene ambiguous. The CDR3 covers 12 residues. V was clipped by 2 bases and J by 8 bases, with 7 bases between them. The CDR3 region has the DNA TGTGCCAGCAGTTTATTGCGGGACACCATATATTTT. It is translated as CASSLLRDTIYF.

The chain uses TRBV2 and TRBJ2-5, with D maybe TRBD2 (6 bases). Trimming cost V 6 bases and J 0 bases, with 8 bases left between them. Germline values: CDR1 SNHLY, CDR2 FYNNEI. The CDR3 length is 13 residues. This chain's CDR3 is CASRRDYQETQYF. The CDR3 nucleotides are TGTGCCAGCAGACGGGACTACCAAGAGACCCAGTACTTC. Combining the CDR3 with reference TRBV2 and TRBJ2-5 gives the whole variable domain EPEVTQTPSHQVTQMGQEVILRCVPISNHLYFYWYRQILGQKVEFLVSFYNNEISEKSEIFDDQFSVERPDGSNFTLKIRSTKLEDSAMYFCASRRDYQETQYFGPGTRLLVL.

The gene calls are TRBV5-1 and TRBJ2-2, with D perhaps matching TRBD1 (6 bases). Germline values: CDR1 SGHRS, CDR2 YFSETQ. The CDR3 spans 16 residues. V lost 4 bases, J lost 4 bases, and 17 bases lay in between. The CDR3 here is CASSVQGSSTTGELFF. The CDR3 region has the DNA TGCGCCAGCAGCGTCCAGGGGTCGTCGACCACCGGGGAGCTGTTTTTT.

The chain links TRBV14 to TRBJ2-7; weak D call: TRBD2 (5 bases). CDR1 and CDR2 (germline): SGHDN, FVKESK. V lost 4 bases, J lost 7 bases, and 14 bases lay in between. The CDR3 consists of 13 residues. CDR3 bases: TGTGCCAGCAGCCCGACCATCCCGGGAGAGCAGTACTTC. Amino acids: CASSPTIPGEQYF.

The V gene is TRBV4-3, the J gene TRBJ2-7; 12 nucleotides line up with TRBD2. There are 19 residues in the CDR3. Trimming cost V 0 bases and J 1 base; bases outside gene matches: 10. CDR1 LGHNA and CDR2 YSLEER come from the germline V gene. This CDR3 reads CASSQERRLAGGTSYEQYF. CDR3 DNA: TGCGCCAGCAGCCAAGAAAGAAGGCTAGCGGGGGGGACGTCCTACGAGCAGTACTTC.

The table lists this clone with a few counts. The rearrangement links TRBV11-2 to TRBJ1-5, with a possible D match to TRBD1 (5 bases). The ends were cut back, 6 bases at V and 4 bases at J, with 16 bases in the middle. This CDR3 contains 15 residues. The germline V gene encodes CDR1 SGHAT and CDR2 FQNNGV. CDR3 nucleotide sequence: TGTGCCAGCAGGCGAACAGGCACTCGAAATCAGCCCCAGCATTTT. It is translated as CASRRTGTRNQPQHF.

J is TRBJ1-3 and V is TRBV6-1; D uncertain. Looked up from germline, CDR1 is MNHNS and CDR2 is SASEGT. CDR3 length: 17 residues. V was trimmed by 3 bases and J by 0 bases, leaving 15 bases between them. CDR3 DNA: TGTGCCAGCAGTGAGGTTGGAGCAAGTCACTCTGGAAACACCATATATTTT. It encodes CASSEVGASHSGNTIYF.

This rearrangement joins TRBV19 to TRBJ1-1; 8 nucleotides match TRBD1. The germline CDR1 and CDR2 sequences are LNHDA and SQIVND (reference sequence). The CDR3 is 15 residues long. The junction had 7 bases not matched to a gene; V was cut back by 2 bases and J by 5 bases. This chain's CDR3 is CASSILQGVLTEAFF. The CDR3 DNA follows: TGTGCCAGTAGTATACTACAGGGGGTGCTGACTGAAGCTTTCTTT. Variable domain in full (rest from reference TRBV19 and TRBJ1-1): DGGITQSPKYLFRKEGQNVTLSCEQNLNHDAMYWYRQDPGQGLRLIYYSQIVNDFQKGDIAEGYSVSREKKESFPLTVTSAQKNPTAFYLCASSILQGVLTEAFFGQGTRLTVV.